Many counts were recorded for the clone carrying this TCR beta chain. Its specificity is not known. This sample was included in a study of identical twins. Study-level results: Twins' surplus sharing was weaker for beta out-of-frame sequences. Whereas memory repertoires showed no such difference, abundant cord blood beta clonotypes carried fewer insertions.

Everyone who donated was a healthy Caucasian. Germline V lookup: CDR1 SGHRS, CDR2 YFSETQ. V was clipped by 4 bases and J by 2 bases, with 16 bases between them. The CDR3 covers 16 residues. A template switching step contributed a universal primer site, while unique molecular identifiers were present in the cDNA. TCRdb passed the 5' RACE reads through MiXCR, listing each CDR3 protein once. The sample has 200,000 to 250,000 distinct CDR3 sequences, around 6.9% seen once. In addition, the sample was reused for a study of yellow fever vaccine responses in identical twins.

This receptor was obtained from a woman aged 18 to 35 in good health. The sequenced sample consisted of memory (CD45RO+) T cells sorted from blood. The V gene is TRBV5-1, the J gene TRBJ2-1; tentatively, D is TRBD1 (8 bases). The CDR3 here is CASSTNRGGTYNEQFF. CDR3 DNA sequence: TGCGCCAGCAGCACAAACAGGGGGGGAACCTACAATGAGCAGTTCTTC.